This TCR beta chain emerged from a study of T cell changes during pregnancy in multiple sclerosis. TCRdb's table, derived via immunoSEQ multiplex PCR, lists solely in-frame clones and lacks some. Here the sample spans tens of thousands of clones, over 90% being singletons. V was shortened by 0 bases and J by 5 bases, with 13 bases between the two germline ends. The CDR3 has 16 residues. Germline V lookup: CDR1 MNHEY, CDR2 SVGAGI. The clonotype originates from a female donor with multiple sclerosis, enrolled in a pregnancy study. The sequences come from peripheral blood, collected in the first trimester of pregnancy. The V and J genes are TRBV6-5 and TRBJ1-4; weak D call: TRBD1 (6 bases). The CDR3 sequence is CASSYSLWTVNEKLFF. CDR3 nucleotides: TGTGCCAGCAGTTACTCCTTATGGACAGTAAATGAAAAACTGTTTTTT.